This entry features one T cell receptor beta chain sequence. Antigen: not known. These data come from a study of response to subunit inactivated influenza vaccine. Findings and caveats of the study: Researchers suggested that each seasonal influenza vaccination recruits few new T cells.

Germline V CDR1 and CDR2: SGHKS, YYEKEE (reference sequence). The CDR3 covers 15 residues. Trimming shortened V by 1 base and J by 2 bases, and 9 bases separated the two germline ends. TCRdb processed the RT-PCR reads anew with MiXCR; each CDR3 protein has one entry. In the table there are 650,000 to 800,000 distinct CDR3 sequences, approximately 18% of which are singletons. This sequence was found in a man aged 50 or older who received an inactivated influenza vaccine. The sequenced sample was PBMCs from blood, obtained 4 to 6 days after vaccination. The genes are TRBV5-5 and TRBJ2-2; D could derive from TRBD1 or TRBD2 (5 bases each). CDR3 DNA sequence: TGTGCCAGCAGCTTGCCAGGGAGAAACACCGGGGAGCTGTTTTTT. Translating it yields CASSLPGRNTGELFF.